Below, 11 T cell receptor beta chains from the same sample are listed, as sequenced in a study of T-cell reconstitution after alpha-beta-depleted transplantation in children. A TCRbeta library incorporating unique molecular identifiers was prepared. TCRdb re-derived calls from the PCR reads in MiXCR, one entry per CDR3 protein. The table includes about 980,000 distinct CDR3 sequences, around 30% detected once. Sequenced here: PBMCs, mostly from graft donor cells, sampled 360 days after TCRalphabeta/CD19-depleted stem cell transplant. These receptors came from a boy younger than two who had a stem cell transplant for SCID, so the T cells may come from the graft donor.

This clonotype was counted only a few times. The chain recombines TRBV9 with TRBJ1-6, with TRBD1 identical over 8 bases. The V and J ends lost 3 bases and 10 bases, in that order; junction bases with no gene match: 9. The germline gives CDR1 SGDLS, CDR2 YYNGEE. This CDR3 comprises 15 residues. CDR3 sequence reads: CASSASTGGGSPLHF. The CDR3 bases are TGTGCCAGCAGCGCGTCCACAGGGGGAGGGTCACCCCTCCACTTT.

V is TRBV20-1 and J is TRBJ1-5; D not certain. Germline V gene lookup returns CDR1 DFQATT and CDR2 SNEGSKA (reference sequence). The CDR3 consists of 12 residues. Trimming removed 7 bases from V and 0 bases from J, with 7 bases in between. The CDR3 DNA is TGCAGTGTGGGCTATAGCAATCAGCCCCAGCATTTT. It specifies CSVGYSNQPQHF.

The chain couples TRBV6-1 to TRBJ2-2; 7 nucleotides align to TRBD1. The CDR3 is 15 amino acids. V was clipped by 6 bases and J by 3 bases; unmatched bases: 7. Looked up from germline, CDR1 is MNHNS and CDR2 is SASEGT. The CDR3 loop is CASSRTGLYTGELFF. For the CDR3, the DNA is TGTGCCAGCAGCCGGACAGGATTGTACACCGGGGAGCTGTTTTTT.

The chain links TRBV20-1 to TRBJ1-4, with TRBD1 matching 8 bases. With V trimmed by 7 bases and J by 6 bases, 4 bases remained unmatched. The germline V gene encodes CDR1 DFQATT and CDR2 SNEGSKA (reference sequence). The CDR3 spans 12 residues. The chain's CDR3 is CSGTGRDEKLFF. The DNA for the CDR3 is TGCAGTGGGACAGGGAGGGATGAAAAACTGTTTTTT.

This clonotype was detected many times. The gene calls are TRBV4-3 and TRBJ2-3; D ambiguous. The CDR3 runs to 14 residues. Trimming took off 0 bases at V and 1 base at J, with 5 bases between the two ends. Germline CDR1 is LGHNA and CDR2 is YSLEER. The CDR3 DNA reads TGCGCCAGCAGCCAAGATCATCGCACAGATACGCAGTATTTT. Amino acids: CASSQDHRTDTQYF.

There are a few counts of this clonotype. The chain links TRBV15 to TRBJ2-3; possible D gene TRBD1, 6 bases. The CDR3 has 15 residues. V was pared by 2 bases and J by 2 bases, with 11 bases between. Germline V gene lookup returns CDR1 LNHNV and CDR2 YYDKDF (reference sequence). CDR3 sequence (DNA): TGTGCCACCAGCAGAACAGGGCTGTACACAGATACGCAGTATTTT. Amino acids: CATSRTGLYTDTQYF. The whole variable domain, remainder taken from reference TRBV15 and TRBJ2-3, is DAMVIQNPRYQVTQFGKPVTLSCSQTLNHNVMYWYQQKSSQAPKLLFHYYDKDFNNEADTPDNFQSRRPNTSFCFLDIRSPGLGDTAMYLCATSRTGLYTDTQYFGPGTRLTVL.

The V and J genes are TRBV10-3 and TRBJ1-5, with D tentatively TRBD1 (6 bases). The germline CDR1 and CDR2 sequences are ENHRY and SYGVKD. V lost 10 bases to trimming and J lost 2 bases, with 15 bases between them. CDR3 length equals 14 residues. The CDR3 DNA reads TGTGCCACCCTGGGGGGGCCAGGCAATCAGCCCCAGCATTTT. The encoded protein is CATLGGPGNQPQHF.

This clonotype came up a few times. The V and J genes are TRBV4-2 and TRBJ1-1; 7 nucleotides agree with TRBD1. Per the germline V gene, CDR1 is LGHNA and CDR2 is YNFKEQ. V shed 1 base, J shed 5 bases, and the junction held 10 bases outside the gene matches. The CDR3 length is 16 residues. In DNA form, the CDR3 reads TGTGCCAGCAGCCAAGGACCCGGGACAGATCTGACTGAAGCTTTCTTT. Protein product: CASSQGPGTDLTEAFF.

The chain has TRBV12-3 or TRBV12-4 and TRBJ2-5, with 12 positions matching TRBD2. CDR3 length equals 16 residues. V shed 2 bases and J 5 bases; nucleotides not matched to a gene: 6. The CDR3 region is CASSLKGLAGYETQYF. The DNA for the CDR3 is TGTGCCAGCAGTTTAAAAGGACTAGCGGGGTATGAGACCCAGTACTTC.

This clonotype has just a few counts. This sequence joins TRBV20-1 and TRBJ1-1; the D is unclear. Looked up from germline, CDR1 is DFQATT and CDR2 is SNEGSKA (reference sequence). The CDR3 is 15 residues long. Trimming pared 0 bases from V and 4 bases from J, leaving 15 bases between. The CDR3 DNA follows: TGCAGTGCTAGAGATGGCGGTTCACCGATCACTGAAGCTTTCTTT. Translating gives CSARDGGSPITEAFF.

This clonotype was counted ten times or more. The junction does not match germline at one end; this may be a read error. The DNA for the CDR3 is TGTGCCAGCAGCTTTAGCGGGGGAAGCTACGAGCAGTACTTC. This sequence encodes CASSFSGGSYEQYF. This rearrangement joins TRBV5-1 to TRBJ2-7; 9 bases agree with TRBD2. Per germline, CDR1 SGHRS and CDR2 YFSETQ. The CDR3 extends over 14 amino acids. Drawing the rest from reference TRBV5-1 and TRBJ2-7, the complete variable domain is KAGVTQTPRYLIKTRGQQVTLSCSPISGHRSVSWYQQTPGQGLQFLFEYFSETQRNKGNFPGRFSGRQFSNSRSEMNVSTLELGDSALYLCASSFSGGSYEQYFGPGTRLTVT.